This T cell receptor beta chain was sequenced during a study of cytomegalovirus exposure and HLA in healthy donors. Study results and caveats: The study assumed roughly uniform donor sequencing depth for presence/absence analyses. According to a later analysis, most TCR beta chains associated with CMV appeared HLA-restricted. When analyzed later, the rates of TCR association showed variation by HLA locus, with DRB1 the most and HLA-C the fewest.

Notes on this clone: Its specificity is not known.

Whereas donors were nominally healthy upon sampling, unrecorded immune exposures were probable. Germline values: CDR1 MDHEN, CDR2 SYDVKM. V was clipped by 9 bases and J by 1 base, with 15 bases between them. The CDR3 spans 14 residues. The PCR employed 60 Vbeta primers together with 13 Jbeta primers. TCRdb's table, derived via immunoSEQ multiplex PCR, lists solely in-frame clones and lacks some. The data show about 160,000 clones, around four fifths seen once. The sequence derives from a woman in her forties or fifties in good health and CMV-seronegative. The J gene is TRBJ1-1, the V gene TRBV28; no clear D. The material sequenced was PBMCs. The CDR3 DNA reads TGTGCCAGTTACCGTGCGGCGGGGAACACTGAAGCTTTCTTT. Translation: CASYRAAGNTEAFF.